The present TCR beta chain was sequenced within a study of blood T cells in healthy people across ages. Whole-study results and caveats: There was a strong correlation between TCR beta diversity and naive T cell percentage. There were more naive CD4+ cells and higher diversity in long-lived donors than in aged donors.

This CDR3 has 16 residues. Per germline, CDR1 LGHDT and CDR2 YNNKEL (reference sequence). V lost 2 bases, J lost 2 bases, and 13 bases lay in between. Concerning this clonotype itself: Its antigen is unidentified.

A sample-barcoded 5' primer and a J-beta primer mix were used in a second PCR of roughly 7 to 12 cycles. MiXCR, applied by TCRdb to the 5' RACE reads, yields one record per CDR3 protein. The data contain 650,000 to 700,000 distinct CDR3 sequences, about 32% of them singletons. The V and J genes are TRBV3-1 and TRBJ1-5; no reliable D call. Sequences were obtained from blood. The receptor comes from an elderly woman in good health. The CDR3 bases are TGTGCCAGCAGCCAACCCGGTGAGTCTTGCAATCAGCCCCAGCATTTT. Protein: CASSQPGESCNQPQHF.